These T cell receptor beta chains were read from a single sample in a study of blood T cells in healthy people across ages. In TCRdb, the 5' RACE reads were re-called with MiXCR into one record per CDR3 protein. Of about 780,000 distinct CDR3 sequences listed, 25% to 30% are singletons. The same sample was also used in a study of T cells of mothers and their children.

Sequenced input: blood. The source is a boy younger than 18 in good health. Each CDR3 is given with its conserved first and last residue. A D gene is named only where the DNA matches it firmly. Size values are once, few and many counts, or a class for expanded clones, and some rows have none.

j_gene | abundance | v_gene | d_gene | CDR3aa | CDR3nt
TRBJ1-4 | few | TRBV7-7 | NA | CASSARPDEKLFF | TGTGCTAGCAGCGCGCGACCCGATGAAAAACTGTTTTTT
TRBJ2-4 | few | TRBV12-3/TRBV12-4 | NA | CASSPTAANIQYF | TGTGCCAGCAGCCCGACTGCTGCAAACATTCAGTACTTC
TRBJ2-2 | NA | TRBV5-1 | NA | CASSLPLETGELFF | TGCGCCAGCAGCCTCCCCTTAGAAACCGGGGAGCTGTTTTTT
TRBJ2-7 | NA | TRBV28 | NA | CASRRDSESSYEQYF | TGTGCCAGCCGTCGGGACTCCGAGAGCTCCTACGAGCAGTACTTC
TRBJ2-3 | NA | TRBV20-1 | TRBD2 | CSARMAGGRADTQYF | TGCAGTGCTAGAATGGCGGGGGGGCGAGCAGATACGCAGTATTTT
TRBJ2-6 | few | TRBV11-2 | NA | CASSPVISGANVLTF | TGTGCCAGCAGCCCCGTAATCTCTGGGGCCAACGTCCTGACTTTC
TRBJ2-1 | NA | TRBV7-2 | TRBD1 | CASSPDRGPNNEQFF | TGTGCCAGCAGCCCCGACAGGGGTCCCAACAATGAGCAGTTCTTC
TRBJ1-2 | NA | TRBV27 | NA | CASSLSIGTAHGYTF | TGTGCCAGCAGTTTATCAATCGGGACGGCTCATGGCTACACCTTC
TRBJ1-4 | few | TRBV27 | NA | CASSPRGHNEKLFF | TGTGCCAGCAGCCCCCGGGGTCATAATGAAAAACTGTTTTTT
TRBJ2-7 | NA | TRBV10-3 | NA | CAISEKLGEDEQYF | TGTGCCATCAGTGAGAAGCTGGGCGAGGACGAGCAGTACTTC
TRBJ2-5 | once | TRBV20-1 | NA | CSASLGGGGTQYF | TGCAGTGCCAGCCTAGGGGGGGGTGGGACCCAGTACTTC
TRBJ1-2 | NA | TRBV6-1 | NA | CASTSSPATSLNYGYTF | TGTGCCAGCACCTCAAGCCCAGCAACGAGCTTGAACTATGGCTACACCTTC
TRBJ2-5 | few | TRBV6-5 | TRBD2 | CACRPSGGNQETQYF | TGTGCCTGCAGGCCTAGCGGGGGGAACCAAGAGACCCAGTACTTC
TRBJ2-5 | NA | TRBV6-1 | TRBD1 | CASIGQGAQETQYF | TGTGCCAGCATTGGACAGGGGGCACAAGAGACCCAGTACTTC
TRBJ2-1 | NA | TRBV20-1 | NA | CSARARSSSYNEQFF | TGCAGTGCTAGGGCCCGATCAAGCTCCTACAATGAGCAGTTCTTC
TRBJ2-2 | NA | TRBV10-3 | NA | CAISEPGPGELFF | TGTGCCATCAGTGAGCCGGGCCCCGGGGAGCTGTTTTTT
TRBJ2-5 | many | TRBV7-9 | NA | CASSPGRGVQETQYF | TGTGCCAGCAGCCCGGGCCGTGGGGTCCAAGAGACCCAGTACTTC
TRBJ2-7 | NA | TRBV24-1 | TRBD2 | CATSDPKGLALTHYEQYF | TGTGCCACCAGTGATCCGAAGGGACTAGCTCTTACCCACTACGAGCAGTACTTC
TRBJ1-2 | NA | TRBV30 | NA | CAWKVTGGYTF | TGTGCCTGGAAAGTCACAGGTGGCTACACCTTC
TRBJ2-3 | few | TRBV20-1 | TRBD2 | CSYYSGGPDTQYF | TGCAGTTATTATAGCGGGGGCCCAGATACGCAGTATTTT
TRBJ2-3 | NA | TRBV12-3/TRBV12-4 | TRBD2 | CASSPSSAGVRTDTQYF | TGTGCCAGCAGTCCCTCTTCAGCGGGGGTGAGAACAGATACGCAATATTTC
TRBJ2-1 | NA | TRBV6-5 | TRBD1 | CASRPDRDNEQFF | TGTGCCAGCAGACCCGACAGGGATAATGAGCAGTTCTTC
TRBJ2-7 | NA | TRBV20-1 | NA | CSCKRQIFPYEQYF | TGCAGCTGCAAAAGACAGATATTTCCCTACGAGCAGTACTTC
TRBJ1-3 | NA | TRBV28 | TRBD1 | CASRTGVGNTIYF | TGTGCCAGCAGGACAGGGGTCGGAAACACCATATATTTT
TRBJ2-1 | NA | TRBV9 | NA | CAGKGGKSYNEQFF | TGTGCCGGTAAGGGGGGAAAGTCCTACAATGAGCAGTTCTTC